The 23 T cell receptor beta chains in this list originate from one sample, sequenced in a study of identical twins. TCRdb used MiXCR to reprocess the 5' RACE reads, holding one entry per CDR3 protein. The data contain under 250,000 distinct CDR3 sequences, less than 9.5% of them singletons. The sequenced material came from memory (CD45RO+) T cells sorted from blood. These receptors all come from a woman between 18 and 29 years old in good health.

This clonotype has more than one count but fewer than ten. The chain links TRBV4-3 to TRBJ2-5, with 9 bases identical to TRBD2. V lost 3 bases and J lost 7; bases outside the gene matches: 12. This CDR3 has 16 residues. Germline loops: CDR1 LGHNA, CDR2 YSLEER. As DNA, the CDR3 is TGCGCCAGCAGCCAGGGGAACGCGGGAGGGCCGGGGACCCAGTACTTC. Translation: CASSQGNAGGPGTQYF.

Many counts were recorded for this clonotype. This chain joins TRBV12-3 or TRBV12-4 and TRBJ2-3, with unresolved D. V was shortened by 3 bases and J by 6 bases, with 13 bases between the two germline ends. The CDR3 is 14 residues long. The CDR3 nucleotides read TGTGCCAGCAGTTTCGTGAGTTTCGTTGATACGCAGTATTTT. It yields the protein CASSFVSFVDTQYF.

Ten or more counts support this clonotype. The CDR3: CASRSTGAGELFF. The CDR3 DNA sequence: TGTGCCAGCAGGTCGACAGGGGCCGGGGAGCTGTTTTTT. This chain connects TRBV6-6 to TRBJ2-2, with 8 bases lining up with TRBD1. V lost 6 bases and J lost 6; bases outside the gene matches: 3. CDR1 and CDR2 from the germline V gene are MNHNY and SVGAGI (reference sequence). The CDR3 has 13 amino acids.

This clonotype appeared a few times. This chain uses TRBV18 with TRBJ1-4, with a tentative D call TRBD1 (5 bases). Deletions cut 6 bases from V and 8 bases from J, with 10 bases between. The CDR3 is 12 residues long. From germline, CDR1 is KGHSH and CDR2 LQKENI. The CDR3 nucleotides read TGTGCCAGCTCGCGACAGCGAGAAAAACTGTTTTTT. Amino acid sequence: CASSRQREKLFF.

The table lists this clonotype with many counts. V gene TRBV4-2 combines with J gene TRBJ1-5; D unresolved. The germline V gene has CDR1 LGHNA and CDR2 YNFKEQ. The germline V and J ends were trimmed by 0 bases and 2 bases, with 8 bases remaining between them. The CDR3 spans 15 residues. The CDR3 DNA reads TGTGCCAGCAGCCAAGAGCTGGTGGGCAATCAGCCCCAGCATTTT. Amino acids: CASSQELVGNQPQHF.

The V and J genes are TRBV14 and TRBJ2-7; 9 bases align to TRBD1. The CDR3 is 13 amino acids. The V gene's germline CDR1 is SGHDN and CDR2 FVKESK. Trimming removed 3 bases from V and 5 bases from J; junction bases left unmatched: 2. The CDR3 DNA follows: TGTGCCAGCAGCCATGACAGGGGGAACGAGCAGTACTTC. Its protein product is CASSHDRGNEQYF.

This clonotype was detected only a few times. The rearrangement joins TRBV6-1 to TRBJ1-5, with D perhaps matching TRBD1 (6 bases). The CDR3 length is 14 residues. Trimming stripped 6 bases from V and 0 bases from J, with 9 bases between. Germline V lookup: CDR1 MNHNS, CDR2 SASEGT. For the CDR3, the DNA is TGTGCCAGCAGCTTCAGGGGTAGCAATCAGCCCCAGCATTTT. Residues: CASSFRGSNQPQHF.

In its sample, this clonotype was seen many times. This sequence joins TRBV12-3 or TRBV12-4 and TRBJ1-3; no definite D call. V lost 2 bases to trimming and J lost 0 bases, with 2 bases between them. CDR3 size: 13 residues. The CDR3 DNA reads TGTGCCAGCAGTTTATACTCTGGAAACACCATATATTTT. Translated: CASSLYSGNTIYF.

A few counts support this clonotype. The chain carries TRBV4-3 and TRBJ2-1, with D possibly TRBD2 on 7 matching bases. Trimming stripped 4 bases from V and 6 bases from J, with 19 bases between. The CDR3 runs 16 residues. Germline loops: CDR1 LGHNA, CDR2 YSLEER. Here the CDR3 reads CASSRRGGSRGNEQFF. The CDR3, as DNA: TGCGCCAGCAGCCGAAGGGGGGGCTCCCGGGGCAATGAGCAGTTCTTC.

This clonotype was picked up many times. The chain has TRBV20-1 and TRBJ2-5; D ambiguous. CDR1 DFQATT and CDR2 SNEGSKA come from the germline V gene (reference sequence). This CDR3 comprises 13 residues. Trimming removed 1 base at V and 5 bases at J, with 11 bases between. The CDR3 DNA follows: TGCAGTGCTAGAGCGGGCGATCGTGAGACCCAGTACTTC. Protein sequence: CSARAGDRETQYF.

This clonotype was picked up many times. V usage is TRBV7-6 and J usage is TRBJ1-4; D is unresolved. V gave up 1 base and J gave up 5 bases, with 14 bases separating them. CDR1 SGHVS and CDR2 FNYEAQ come from the germline V gene. This CDR3 contains 16 residues. Here the CDR3 reads CASSLELGAGNEKLFF. Here the CDR3 DNA reads TGTGCCAGCAGCTTAGAGCTAGGAGCGGGCAATGAAAAACTGTTTTTT.

This clonotype was counted ten times or more. The J gene is TRBJ1-1, the V gene TRBV5-1, with a weak D call TRBD1 (5 bases). CDR1 SGHRS and CDR2 YFSETQ come from the germline V gene. Trimming removed 7 bases from V and 6 bases from J, with 19 bases in between. The CDR3 totals 14 residues. CDR3 residues: CASGAEPGGPEAFF. The CDR3, as DNA: TGCGCCAGCGGGGCCGAACCCGGGGGTCCTGAAGCTTTCTTT.

The chain couples TRBV5-1 to TRBJ2-7; 7 bases are a match to TRBD2. The CDR3 is 15 amino acids. J was trimmed by 1 base and V by 4 bases; bases with no gene match: 8. Germline loops: CDR1 SGHRS, CDR2 YFSETQ. The CDR3 protein is CASSPVTGGSYEQYF. DNA of the CDR3: TGCGCCAGCAGCCCCGTTACGGGGGGATCCTACGAGCAGTACTTC.

This clonotype was detected only a few times. J is TRBJ2-3 and V is TRBV9; D remains unclear. Trimming shortened V by 4 bases and J by 6 bases, and 9 bases separated the two germline ends. The CDR3 extends over 12 amino acids. Germline V gene data show CDR1 as SGDLS and CDR2 as YYNGEE. CDR3 nucleotides: TGTGCCAGCAGCTCGGTGTTTGATACGCAGTATTTT. Translating it yields CASSSVFDTQYF.

V gene TRBV5-1 combines with J gene TRBJ2-3, with D maybe TRBD2 (5 bases). The germline gives CDR1 SGHRS, CDR2 YFSETQ. V dropped 0 bases and J dropped 0 bases, with 14 bases sitting between them. The CDR3 consists of 17 residues. Here the CDR3 reads CASSLEGGWTSTDTQYF. The CDR3 bases are TGCGCCAGCAGCTTGGAAGGCGGCTGGACTAGCACAGATACGCAGTATTTT.

This clonotype has only a few counts. This chain connects TRBV20-1 to TRBJ2-7; no clear D gene. Germline V gives CDR1 DFQATT, CDR2 SNEGSKA (reference sequence). This CDR3 is built from 12 residues. With 0 bases removed from V and 6 bases from J, the gap between germline ends came to 9 bases. The CDR3 loop is CSARDRLPEQYF. The CDR3 coding sequence is TGCAGTGCTAGAGACCGGCTTCCCGAGCAGTACTTC.

There are a few counts of this clonotype. The chain has TRBV4-1 and TRBJ2-3, with D hard to call. Trimming took off 2 bases at V and 3 bases at J, with 12 bases between the two ends. Germline CDR1 MGHRA, CDR2 YSYEKL. The CDR3 totals 15 residues. This CDR3 is CASSQSSLRTDTQYF. The DNA of the CDR3 is TGCGCCAGCAGCCAAAGTTCACTCCGAACAGATACGCAGTATTTT.

The chain couples TRBV29-1 to TRBJ1-1, with D perhaps TRBD1 (6 bases). Trimming left V 6 bases short and J 10 bases short, with 15 bases between. Germline CDR1 SQVTM, CDR2 ANQGSEA. This CDR3 has 11 residues. CDR3 coding DNA: TGCAGCGTGGAAACAGGGAAGGGAGCTTTCTTT. It translates to CSVETGKGAFF. The full variable domain, completed using reference TRBV29-1 and TRBJ1-1, is SAVISQKPSRDICQRGTSLTIQCQVDSQVTMMFWYRQQPGQSLTLIATANQGSEATYESGFVIDKFPISRPNLTFSTLTVSNMSPEDSSIYLCSVETGKGAFFGQGTRLTVV.

This clonotype was observed a handful of times. CDR3 in amino acids: CASSKGQGASGANVLTF. The CDR3 bases are TGTGCCAGCAGTAAAGGACAGGGGGCCTCTGGGGCCAACGTCCTGACTTTC. The chain links TRBV6-2 or TRBV6-3 to TRBJ2-6, with 11 bases lining up with TRBD1. The germline gives CDR1 MNHEY, CDR2 SVGEGT. After removal of 5 bases from V and 0 bases from J, the junction contained 3 bases not matched to a gene. The CDR3 has 17 amino acids.

This clonotype was detected ten times or more. CDR3 in amino acids: CSASPLPWGGNTEAFF. In DNA, the CDR3 is TGCAGTGCTAGCCCCCTCCCGTGGGGCGGGAACACTGAAGCTTTCTTT. The rearrangement links TRBV20-1 to TRBJ1-1, with D perhaps matching TRBD1 (5 bases). V was clipped by 3 bases and J by 1 base, with 18 bases between them. This CDR3 spans 16 amino acids. Germline-derived CDR1 and CDR2 are DFQATT and SNEGSKA (reference sequence).

The chain employs TRBV7-2 and TRBJ2-1, with D hard to call. The CDR3 runs 15 residues. V lost 4 bases and J lost 5, with 15 bases in between. Germline assignment: CDR1 SGHTA and CDR2 FQGNSA. The CDR3: CASSWIRTRNNEQFF. Written as DNA, the CDR3 is TGTGCCAGCAGCTGGATTCGGACCCGAAACAATGAGCAGTTCTTC.

This chain connects TRBV7-2 to TRBJ1-2; D is unclear. The CDR3 runs 12 residues. The germline V gene encodes CDR1 SGHTA and CDR2 FQGNSA. V dropped 3 bases and J dropped 13 bases, with 15 bases sitting between them. CDR3 residues: CASSFVGLVRTF. Here the CDR3 DNA reads TGTGCCAGCAGCTTCGTCGGACTGGTTCGCACCTTC.

This clonotype was seen a few times. The rearrangement links TRBV5-1 to TRBJ2-2; 11 nucleotides match TRBD1. CDR3 size: 15 residues. Losses at the gene ends were 3 bases for V and 2 bases for J; bases not matched to a gene: 0. The germline V gene has CDR1 SGHRS and CDR2 YFSETQ. CDR3 DNA: TGCGCCAGCAGCTGGACAGGGGGCAACACCGGGGAGCTGTTTTTT. Its translation: CASSWTGGNTGELFF.